Listed below are T cell receptor beta chains from one sample, sequenced in a study of blood T cells in healthy people across ages. One entry per CDR3 protein, called by TCRdb with MiXCR from the 5' RACE reads. The sample contains about 650,000 distinct CDR3 sequences, about 34% of which appear only once. Sequences were obtained from blood. These receptors originate from a woman of 80 years or more in good health. The CDR3 runs from the conserved cysteine through the conserved F or W. The D gene is left open where the match is weak. For some rows the clone size is stated as once, few or many, or as a class when expanded; others skip it.

D gene: .; clone size: many; J gene: TRBJ1-2; V gene: TRBV29-1; CDR3 protein: CSVAAGRTGGYTF; CDR3 DNA: TGCAGCGTGGCAGCGGGGCGAACGGGTGGCTACACCTTC
D gene: TRBD2; clone size: many; J gene: TRBJ2-1; V gene: TRBV5-1; CDR3 protein: CASSTGGGNEQFF; CDR3 DNA: TGCGCCAGCAGCACGGGCGGGGGAAATGAGCAGTTCTTC
D gene: TRBD1; clone size: .; J gene: TRBJ2-1; V gene: TRBV7-2; CDR3 protein: CASSFRQGKNNEQFF; CDR3 DNA: TGTGCCAGCAGCTTTAGACAGGGCAAGAACAATGAGCAGTTCTTC
D gene: .; clone size: .; J gene: TRBJ1-2; V gene: TRBV27; CDR3 protein: CASSEGQRITGYTF; CDR3 DNA: TGTGCCAGCAGTGAAGGACAGCGAATTACTGGCTACACCTTC
D gene: TRBD1; clone size: many; J gene: TRBJ1-6; V gene: TRBV6-6; CDR3 protein: CASMPKGQGTIGSPLHF; CDR3 DNA: TGTGCCAGCATGCCGAAAGGACAGGGAACGATTGGGTCACCCCTCCACTTT
D gene: .; clone size: .; J gene: TRBJ2-1; V gene: TRBV2; CDR3 protein: CASSLEDRQFF; CDR3 DNA: TGTGCCAGCAGCTTGGAGGACAGGCAGTTCTTC
D gene: .; clone size: once; J gene: TRBJ2-7; V gene: TRBV18; CDR3 protein: CASSPDGNLLYEQYF; CDR3 DNA: TGTGCCAGCTCACCGGACGGGAACCTCCTCTACGAGCAGTACTTC
D gene: .; clone size: .; J gene: TRBJ1-5; V gene: TRBV6-6; CDR3 protein: CAGTRGQGNQPQHF; CDR3 DNA: TGTGCCGGCACCAGGGGTCAAGGGAATCAGCCCCAGCATTTT
D gene: .; clone size: .; J gene: TRBJ1-5; V gene: TRBV19; CDR3 protein: CASTEGPVNQPQHF; CDR3 DNA: TGTGCCAGTACGGAAGGCCCCGTCAATCAGCCCCAGCATTTT
D gene: .; clone size: .; J gene: TRBJ1-4; V gene: TRBV21-1; CDR3 protein: CASSNQREKLFF; CDR3 DNA: TGTGCCAGCAGCAATCAGAGGGAAAAACTGTTTTTT